This T cell receptor (beta chain) was sequenced during a study of Graves' ophthalmopathy and Graves' hyperthyroidism. Points from the study as a whole: A majority of expanded thyroid clonotypes exceeding 0.001 frequency were likewise present in blood.

The authors amplified TCR beta CDR3 regions from RNA transcripts. First-round RT-PCR relied on HTBI primers, and a second-round multiplex PCR came next. TCRdb called the multiplex PCR reads again in MiXCR, with one record for every CDR3 protein. The top ten hold around 3% of the sample, which has 400,000 to 450,000 distinct CDR3 sequences, under 25% seen once. This clonotype was recorded many times. Its cognate antigen is unknown. The sequence came from a young woman with stable Graves' hyperthyroidism. Sequencing was done on a sample of peripheral blood.

The CDR3 nucleotides are TGTGCCAGCTGGCACAGGTACTCTGGGGCCAACGTCCTGACTTTC. Protein: CASWHRYSGANVLTF. This chain joins TRBV2 and TRBJ2-6; possibly TRBD1 for D (5 bases). V shed 8 bases and J shed 0 bases, with 11 bases lying between them. The CDR3 consists of 15 residues. The germline CDR1 and CDR2 sequences are SNHLY and FYNNEI.